Below, 21 T cell receptor beta chains from the same sample are listed, as sequenced in a study of beta chain features in type 1 diabetes. General observations from the study: All four CD4+ subsets from Type 1 diabetes patients carried moderately but significantly shorter TCRB CDR3s.

Every isolated RNA sample was fully reverse transcribed, so sequencing captured expressed TCRB transcripts. Profiling relied on immunoSEQ multiplex PCR, and the TCRdb table lists in-frame clones only, not all of them. Of approximately 250,000 clones listed, around 24% were seen once; the top ten hold around 0.012%. No antigen has been assigned to these receptors. Sequences were obtained from naive CD4+ T cells from blood. The receptor source for this set is a woman aged 25 to 45 with type 1 diabetes.

This clone was seen a handful of times. The J gene is TRBJ2-5, the V gene TRBV29-1, with 9 bases lining up with TRBD1. The CDR3 contains 13 residues. With V trimmed by 4 bases and J by 5 bases, 5 bases remained unmatched. Germline values: CDR1 SQVTM, CDR2 ANQGSEA. CDR3 nucleotide sequence: TGCAGCGTTGCCGGGACAGGGTCTGAGACCCAGTACTTC. Its protein is CSVAGTGSETQYF.

This rearrangement joins TRBV4-2 to TRBJ2-3; 12 bases align to TRBD2. The CDR3 consists of 17 residues. Germline V gene lookup returns CDR1 LGHNA and CDR2 YNFKEQ. Trimming took 0 bases from V and 4 from J; bases not matched to a gene: 5. The CDR3 is CASSQESLAGGPDTQYF. CDR3 bases: TGTGCCAGCAGCCAAGAGAGCCTAGCGGGAGGGCCAGATACGCAGTATTTT.

This clone appeared a few times. This chain joins TRBV18 and TRBJ2-2; TRBD2 aligns across 9 bases. After removal of 1 base from V and 6 bases from J, the junction contained 18 bases not matched to a gene. Germline lookup yields CDR1 KGHSH and CDR2 LQKENI. The CDR3 consists of 20 residues. The CDR3 here is CASSPQRLADHRILPGELFF. CDR3 coding DNA: TGTGCCAGCTCACCACAAAGACTAGCGGACCACCGGATTCTTCCCGGGGAGCTGTTTTTT.

This clone was seen only a few times. This sample includes further DNA sequences coding for the same CDR3. The chain links TRBV7-9 to TRBJ2-7; D is perhaps TRBD2 (5 bases). Germline CDR1 SEHNR, CDR2 FQNEAQ (reference sequence). Between the trimmed V and J ends, which lost 2 bases and 6 bases, there was a span of 5 bases. CDR3 length equals 11 residues. The CDR3 DNA follows: TGTGCCAGCAGCTTACGGGGCGAGCAGTACTTC. Translation: CASSLRGEQYF.

The CDR3, as DNA: TGCGCCAGCAGCTTGGGGGACAGGGCCAATGAGCAGTTCTTC. Amino acids: CASSLGDRANEQFF. This chain links TRBV5-1 with TRBJ2-1, with 9 bases aligning to TRBD1. The CDR3 totals 14 residues. The trim removed 0 bases at V and 6 bases at J, leaving 1 base unmatched. Germline CDR1 and CDR2: SGHRS and YFSETQ.

This chain links TRBV5-1 with TRBJ1-1; D is possibly TRBD1 (5 bases). The germline V and J ends were trimmed by 4 bases and 10 bases, with 14 bases remaining between them. The CDR3 covers 12 residues. Germline CDR1 and CDR2: SGHRS and YFSETQ. The CDR3 spells CASSPTDGGAFF. In DNA, the CDR3 is TGCGCCAGCAGCCCGACCGACGGGGGAGCTTTCTTT.

The chain carries TRBV9 and TRBJ1-4; 8 nucleotides line up with TRBD1. Germline loops: CDR1 SGDLS, CDR2 YYNGEE. The CDR3 extends over 15 amino acids. Unmatched junction bases numbered 6, after V lost 3 bases and J lost 5 bases. The CDR3 nucleotides read TGTGCCAGCAGCGCCCGGACAGGGCTGAATGAAAAACTGTTTTTT. This gives the protein CASSARTGLNEKLFF.

This clone was detected only a few times. The chain joins TRBV5-1 to TRBJ1-1; the D gene is possibly TRBD1 (5 bases). With 1 base removed from V and 0 bases from J, the gap between germline ends came to 13 bases. The germline V gene encodes CDR1 SGHRS and CDR2 YFSETQ. CDR3 length: 16 amino acids. As DNA, the CDR3 is TGCGCCAGCAGCTTGTGGGGCCGACAGATGAACACTGAAGCTTTCTTT. As protein: CASSLWGRQMNTEAFF.

This clone was seen only a few times. The chain uses TRBV27 and TRBJ2-4; D is possibly TRBD2 (5 bases). The CDR3 is 13 amino acids. Per the germline V gene, CDR1 is MNHEY and CDR2 is SMNVEV (reference sequence). The V end lost 4 bases, the J end lost 10 bases, and 14 bases lay between the germline ends. CDR3 DNA sequence: TGTGCCAGCAGTTCCTACGGGAAGAGGATTCAGTACTTC. This sequence encodes CASSSYGKRIQYF.

In its sample, this clone was seen a few times. The chain couples TRBV30 to TRBJ2-7, with 7 positions matching TRBD1. The CDR3 has 14 residues. The V segment lost 2 bases and the J segment 4 bases; nucleotides outside the gene matches: 8. Per germline, CDR1 GTSNPN and CDR2 SVGIG (reference sequence). CDR3 sequence reads: CAWSRDRTRYEQYF. For the CDR3, the DNA is TGTGCCTGGAGTCGGGACAGAACCCGTTACGAGCAGTACTTC.

The chain uses TRBV7-8 and TRBJ2-7, with 8 bases aligning to TRBD2. V dropped 4 bases and J dropped 3; count of bases not matched to a gene: 8. Germline V gene data show CDR1 as SGHVS and CDR2 as FQNEAQ. The CDR3 runs to 15 residues. The CDR3 nucleotides read TGTGCCAGCAGCTACGGACTAGCTGCATACTACGAGCAGTACTTC. Translation gives CASSYGLAAYYEQYF.

The chain couples TRBV29-1 to TRBJ2-5; 12 bases agree with TRBD2. V was pared by 3 bases and J by 5 bases, with 7 bases of the junction left unmatched. The CDR3 has 15 residues. Germline assignment: CDR1 SQVTM and CDR2 ANQGSEA. This CDR3 reads CSVDLGLAGGETQYF. The CDR3 DNA reads TGCAGCGTTGACTTGGGACTAGCGGGTGGGGAGACCCAGTACTTC.

This clone was detected a few times. The chain employs TRBV20-1 and TRBJ1-2; D is perhaps TRBD1 (5 bases). V lost 4 bases to trimming and J lost 8 bases, with 11 bases between them. The length of the CDR3 is 11 residues. Per the germline V gene, CDR1 is DFQATT and CDR2 is SNEGSKA (reference sequence). The CDR3 region is CSATSGGGYTF. The CDR3, as DNA: TGCAGTGCTACGTCCGGGGGAGGCTACACCTTC.

This clone was counted between two and nine times. This chain uses TRBV19 with TRBJ2-7, with 7 bases fitting TRBD1. V lost 5 bases and J lost 1; bases outside the gene matches: 5. The CDR3 extends over 14 amino acids. Germline CDR1 is LNHDA and CDR2 is SQIVND (reference sequence). CDR3 amino acids: CASSVQGNSYEQYF. As DNA, the CDR3 is TGTGCCAGTAGTGTACAGGGGAATTCCTACGAGCAGTACTTC.

This clone is a singleton in its sample. The chain recombines TRBV29-1 with TRBJ2-7; 8 bases agree with TRBD1. The CDR3 sequence is 12 residues long. The V gene's germline CDR1 is SQVTM and CDR2 ANQGSEA. After removal of 4 bases from V and 7 bases from J, the junction contained 6 bases not matched to a gene. The CDR3 loop reads CSVVDRVWEQYF. The CDR3 coding sequence is TGCAGCGTTGTGGACAGGGTGTGGGAGCAGTACTTC.

This chain connects TRBV14 to TRBJ2-3; 7 nucleotides line up with TRBD2. Losses at the gene ends were 8 bases for V and 4 bases for J; bases not matched to a gene: 9. The V gene's germline CDR1 is SGHDN and CDR2 FVKESK. CDR3 length: 14 residues. The CDR3 spells CASWTRRDPDTQYF. CDR3 in DNA: TGTGCCAGCTGGACTAGACGGGACCCAGATACGCAGTATTTT.

This clone was counted only a few times. The chain combines TRBV19 with TRBJ1-1; a weak D match, TRBD1 (6 bases). Trimming took 8 bases from V and 10 from J, leaving 17 bases between them. Germline CDR1 LNHDA, CDR2 SQIVND (reference sequence). This CDR3 is built from 12 residues. The CDR3 DNA reads TGTGCCAGTGGAACCGGGACACGGGTAGCTTTCTTT. It yields the protein CASGTGTRVAFF.

J is TRBJ2-1 and V is TRBV30, with D tentatively TRBD1 (6 bases). CDR1 is GTSNPN, CDR2 SVGIG, per germline (reference sequence). Trimming removed 3 bases from V and 7 bases from J, with 16 bases in between. CDR3 size: 14 residues. The DNA for the CDR3 is TGTGCCTGGAGGGGGGCGGGTAAGCGGAATGAGCAGTTCTTC. It specifies CAWRGAGKRNEQFF.

The CDR3 protein is CASSPRANYGYTF. The CDR3 region has the DNA TGTGCCAGCAGCCCCAGGGCCAACTATGGCTACACCTTC. The chain joins TRBV13 to TRBJ1-2; D possibly corresponds to TRBD1 (5 bases). Germline V CDR1 and CDR2: PRHDT, FYEKMQ (reference sequence). V lost 5 bases and J 2 bases, leaving 9 bases between the germline ends. This CDR3 region has 13 residues.

This sequence joins TRBV6-5 and TRBJ2-5; no definite D call. V was trimmed by 5 bases and J by 4 bases, leaving 11 bases between them. The length of the CDR3 is 13 residues. Germline-derived CDR1 and CDR2 are MNHEY and SVGAGI. The CDR3 sequence is CASSDTGRETQYF. For the CDR3, the DNA is TGTGCCAGCAGTGACACTGGAAGAGAGACCCAGTACTTC.

This clone has just a few counts. This rearrangement joins TRBV7-3 to TRBJ2-7, with D perhaps TRBD2 (5 bases). This CDR3 comprises 15 residues. Per the germline V gene, CDR1 is SGHTA and CDR2 is FQGTGA. V shed 5 bases and J shed 2 bases, with 16 bases lying between them. CDR3 protein: CASSPLGSLAYEQYF. The DNA for the CDR3 is TGTGCCAGCAGCCCCTTGGGGAGTCTAGCCTACGAGCAGTACTTC. The whole variable domain, remainder taken from reference TRBV7-3 and TRBJ2-7, is GAGVSQTPSNKVTEKGKYVELRCDPISGHTALYWYRQSLGQGPEFLIYFQGTGAADDSGLPNDRFFAVRPEGSVSTLKIQRTERGDSAVYLCASSPLGSLAYEQYFGPGTRLTVT.